Listed below are T cell receptor beta chains from one sample, sequenced in a study of blood T cell repertoires in COVID-19. The repertoire was sequenced with immunoSEQ multiplex PCR; TCRdb's copy has only in-frame clones and lacks some. The repertoire holds around 180,000 clones, with approximately 80% as singletons. The sample taken for sequencing was PBMCs or T cells enriched from blood (not recorded which). These receptor sequences come from a man between 50 and 59 years old who had recovered from COVID-19. CDR3s include the opening cysteine and the closing phenylalanine or tryptophan. The order of the fields is V gene, CDR3 length, J gene, D gene, clone size, CDR3 DNA, CDR3 protein. The D gene is left open where the match is weak. Where a row states a size, it is once, few, many or the class of an expanded clone; other rows omit it.

TRBV6-5	13	TRBJ2-7	.	.	TGTGCCAGCACCCCACCGGGGTCAAACGAGCAGTACTTC	CASTPPGSNEQYF
TRBV10-2	14	TRBJ1-5	TRBD1	.	TGCGCCAGCAGTCCCACAGGGGGAAAACAGCCCCAGCATTTT	CASSPTGGKQPQHF
TRBV18	17	TRBJ2-7	.	.	TGTGCCAGCTCACCAAAAGCCGATGGCAGGGGGGCCTACGAGCAGTACTTC	CASSPKADGRGAYEQYF
TRBV7-2	14	TRBJ1-5	.	once	TGTGCCAGCAGCTTAGGACAGGACAAGGGGCCCCAGCATTTT	CASSLGQDKGPQHF
TRBV28	15	TRBJ1-5	TRBD1	.	TGTGCCAGCAGATATGCGGACAGGGTGGATCAGCCCCAGCATTTT	CASRYADRVDQPQHF
TRBV3-1/TRBV3-2	15	TRBJ1-5	.	.	TGTGCCAGCAGCCAAACGGGAGGGAGCAATCAGCCCCAGCATTTT	CASSQTGGSNQPQHF
TRBV7-9	13	TRBJ1-5	.	.	TGTGCCAGCAGCCGTCCCAGGGAAGAGCCCCAGCATTTT	CASSRPREEPQHF
TRBV24-1	16	TRBJ1-4	TRBD1	.	TGTGCCACCAGTGCCGACAGGGGGCAGACTAATGAAAAACTGTTTTTT	CATSADRGQTNEKLFF
TRBV7-6	16	TRBJ2-2	TRBD1	.	TGTGCCAGCAGCTTGGGTGGACAGGGATACACCGGGGAGCTGTTTTTT	CASSLGGQGYTGELFF
TRBV15	13	TRBJ1-1	.	.	TGTGCCACCAGCGAGAGGGTGGATACTGAAGCTTTCTTT	CATSERVDTEAFF
TRBV18	15	TRBJ1-2	TRBD1	once	TGTGCCAGCTCACCACAGACAGGGGGGCCAGGCGGCTACACCTTC	CASSPQTGGPGGYTF
TRBV27	14	TRBJ1-6	TRBD1	.	TGTGCCAGCAGTCCGGGACAGGGCATTTCACCCCTCCACTTT	CASSPGQGISPLHF
TRBV28	14	TRBJ1-2	.	.	TGTGCCAGCGCCCCGTTGAGGTACGACTATGGCTACACCTTC	CASAPLRYDYGYTF
TRBV7-9	13	TRBJ1-2	.	.	TGTGCCAGCAGCTTTCAGGAGGACTATGGCTACACCTTC	CASSFQEDYGYTF
TRBV7-7	15	TRBJ2-3	TRBD2	.	TGTGCTAGCAGCTCCGGCGGGGGGTTTTCAGATACGCAGTATTTT	CASSSGGGFSDTQYF
TRBV7-2	15	TRBJ1-1	.	.	TGTGCCAGCAGCCAGTTTGGACAGATGAACACTGAAGCTTTCTTT	CASSQFGQMNTEAFF